Sequencing of this TCR beta chain was carried out in a study of blood T cells in healthy people across ages (dated by TCRdb to between 2015 and 2017). About the study as a whole: In model experiments, template switching captured about one uniquely barcoded TCR beta cDNA molecule for every two T cells. Four age groups were formed from the donors: young (average 16 years), middle-aged (just under 40), aged (more than 55) and long-lived (roughly 88). Two additional independent replicas of 1 million unique cDNA reads from the same blood draw were analyzed for two donors (one aged 18 to 30 and one aged 80 or older). The study measured age-related changes in TCR beta repertoire diversity using deep sequencing normalized with unique cDNA molecular identifiers. To avoid experimental bias, donors of different ages were distributed randomly across sequencing lanes. General study outcomes and caveats: Estimates of total diversity from one million sequenced T cells were regarded as lower bounds and underestimates. Conclusive comparison of naive and antigen-experienced compartments was prevented by the profiling of bulk unsorted PBMCs. Donor CMV infection status was unknown, potentially confounding age-related changes in expanded clonotypes. The percentage of naive T cells measured by flow cytometry correlated strongly with observed TCR beta diversity. As age increased, observed TCR beta diversity per million T cells dropped in a roughly linear way, and a significant reduction was already evident by age about 40. Compared with the aged group, the long-lived group had more naive CD4+ T cells, fewer expanded clones and increased TCR diversity, suggesting age selection.

The donors were some 39 Caucasian individuals from Russia, aged about 6 to 95 years, who were systemically healthy. Each donor gave 8 to 10 milliliters of peripheral blood, drawn into EDTA-treated Vacutainer tubes. Ficoll-Paque density-gradient centrifugation was used to isolate PBMCs, with at least 7 million per sample. Total RNA, at least 6 micrograms per sample, was extracted from PBMCs with Trizol reagent. For every donor, an aliquot of PBMCs went through flow cytometry to measure the percentages of naive CD45RAhigh/CD27high T cells. Regarding this clonotype: Which antigen it targets is not known. Per-nucleotide qualities are absent, and no much larger clonotype sits a single base away.

V loses 5 bases, J loses 6 bases, and the germline ends lie 22 bases apart. From the cysteine through the phenylalanine, the CDR3 covers 16 amino acids. The only DNA kept is the CDR3, 48 bases in frame from the first base. In the germline V gene, CDR1 corresponds to MNHEY and CDR2 to SVGEGT. Libraries came from 5' RACE. The second PCR ran for about 6 to 12 cycles and used a J-beta primer mix along with a sample-barcoded 5' primer. Each TCR beta cDNA molecule received a unique molecular identifier from a template-switch 5' adaptor carrying 12 random nucleotides. Each sample yielded at least 2.5 million CDR3-containing paired-end reads. First-strand cDNA was synthesized from all RNA with the Mint cDNA synthesis kit, primed by a TRBC-specific oligonucleotide. Following uracil-DNA glycosylase treatment, a first 18-cycle PCR with universal primers M1SS and BC2_uni_R was performed on all cDNA. The source study handled its data this way. For normalization, 1 million high-quality reads were randomly selected from each sample, with every read carrying a distinct molecular identifier. Instead of being binned into consensus sequences, reads that shared molecular identifiers were thrown out. CDR3 identification, clonotype clustering and error correction used MiTCR with a Q25 quality threshold and the strictest error-elimination algorithm. Lower-bound total TCR beta diversity was estimated with a nonparametric unseen species model using Euler transformation. The public reads were run again by TCRdb, first through fastp at Q25 and then through MiXCR, and only productive beta chains were kept. Each entry merges the rows of one CDR3 protein and shows their most common DNA and genes. The V and J calls reflect TCRdb's pipeline rather than the authors' work. This sample comprises fewer than 2,000,000 distinct CDR3 sequences, about two fifths of them detected only once. Clones ranked in the top ten supply 20% to 25% of the sample.

The sequence derives from a human donor in good health. The rearrangement combines TRBV6-2 or TRBV6-3 with TRBJ2-5; 5 matching bases give a weak D call of TRBD1. The specimen was blood. The CDR3 protein sequence reads: CASSPDGQGYRKTQYF. The DNA sequence is as follows: TGTGCCAGCAGTCCCGACGGACAAGGATACCGTAAGACCCAGTACTTC.